The entry that follows covers one TCR beta chain sequence. With 400 to 550 ng total RNA as template and a constant-region primer, TCR beta cDNA was made. Generation of the TCR beta libraries relied on three nested multiplex PCR rounds using slightly modified ARM-PCR. TCRdb reprocessed the multiplex PCR reads with MiXCR, giving one entry per CDR3 protein. The table has around 120,000 distinct CDR3 sequences, around 70% seen once; the top ten hold around 8.1%. This entry is derived from a study of tumor-infiltrating lymphocytes in primary liver carcinoma. Between roughly 20 and 32 mg of unsorted bulk tissue served as the source from which RNA and DNA were co-extracted. Resecting the tumor surgically was how the patients' primary liver carcinoma was treated. Sequenced input: tumor-adjacent normal liver tissue. This TCR derives from a woman in her fifties or sixties with primary liver carcinoma and hepatitis B virus infection.

The CDR3 here is CASSPGGTQYF. The CDR3 coding sequence is TGTGCCAGCTCACCAGGGGGTACGCAGTATTTT. The chain carries TRBV18 and TRBJ2-3; D could derive from TRBD1 or TRBD2 (5 bases each). The CDR3 runs 11 residues. V shed 2 bases and J shed 8 bases, with 5 bases lying between them. Germline V lookup: CDR1 KGHSH, CDR2 LQKENI. Full variable domain (remainder filled in from reference TRBV18 and TRBJ2-3): NAGVMQNPRHLVRRRGQEARLRCSPMKGHSHVYWYRQLPEEGLKFMVYLQKENIIDESGMPKERFSAEFPKEGPSILRIQQVVRGDSAAYFCASSPGGTQYFGPGTRLTVL.